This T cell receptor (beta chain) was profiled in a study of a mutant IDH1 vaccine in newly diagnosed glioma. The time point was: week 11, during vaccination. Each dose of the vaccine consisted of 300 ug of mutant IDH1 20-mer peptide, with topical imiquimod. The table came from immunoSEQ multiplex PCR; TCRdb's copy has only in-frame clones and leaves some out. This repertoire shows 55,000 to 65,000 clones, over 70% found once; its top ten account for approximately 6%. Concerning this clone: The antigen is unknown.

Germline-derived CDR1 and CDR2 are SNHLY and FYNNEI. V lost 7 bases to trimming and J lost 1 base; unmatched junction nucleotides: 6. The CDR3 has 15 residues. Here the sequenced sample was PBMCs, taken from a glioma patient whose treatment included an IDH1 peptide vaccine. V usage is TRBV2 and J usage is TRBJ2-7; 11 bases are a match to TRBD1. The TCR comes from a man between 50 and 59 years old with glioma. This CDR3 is CASITGTGGSYEQYF. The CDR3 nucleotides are TGTGCCAGCATCACCGGGACAGGGGGTTCCTACGAGCAGTACTTC.